The 32 T cell receptor beta chains reported below all come from one sample, sequenced in a study of CD8+CD57+ T cells in acquired aplastic anemia. The TCR beta profiling, which covered VDJ combination and CDR3 sequence, was carried out using genomic DNA as the template. TCRdb independently ran MiXCR on the reads; one entry per CDR3 protein. In the table there are about 120,000 distinct CDR3 sequences, almost 40% of which are singletons. All sequencing subjects had displayed CD8+CD57+ cell expansion on flow cytometry. The sequenced sample was sorted CD4+, CD8+, or CD8+CD57+ T cells (not recorded which) from PBMCs. These receptors were obtained from a human donor with aplastic anemia.

This clonotype was counted many times. The chain couples TRBV7-2 to TRBJ1-2; D call uncertain. The CDR3 length is 15 residues. V lost 5 bases and J lost 0, with 13 bases in between. The germline V gene has CDR1 SGHTA and CDR2 FQGNSA. The CDR3 DNA reads TGTGCCAGCAGCCCCTCCTTACTGTCTAACTATGGCTACACCTTC. It yields the protein CASSPSLLSNYGYTF.

The chain recombines TRBV10-3 with TRBJ2-3, with D possibly TRBD2 on 5 matching bases. The CDR3 spans 15 residues. Germline CDR1 reads ENHRY; CDR2 reads SYGVKD. V dropped 5 bases and J dropped 2 bases, with 14 bases sitting between them. The CDR3 DNA reads as TGTGCCATCAGTTCGGGGAGCGGTATCACAGATACGCAGTATTTT. Translated: CAISSGSGITDTQYF.

This chain uses TRBV20-1 with TRBJ2-3; D not resolved. Germline loops: CDR1 DFQATT, CDR2 SNEGSKA (reference sequence). There are 11 residues in the CDR3. Trimming took off 5 bases at V and 4 bases at J, with 7 bases between the two ends. CDR3 nucleotide sequence: TGCAGTGCTCGCCTTTCAGATACGCAGTATTTT. Translating it yields CSARLSDTQYF.

This clonotype was detected ten times or more. The chain has TRBV5-1 and TRBJ1-2; perhaps TRBD1 as D (5 bases). Trimming removed 0 bases at V and 5 bases at J, with 11 bases between. This CDR3 comprises 14 residues. The germline CDR1 and CDR2 sequences are SGHRS and YFSETQ. CDR3 residues: CASSLVQGGYGYTF. The CDR3 bases are TGCGCCAGCAGCTTGGTGCAGGGAGGATATGGCTACACCTTC.

For this clonotype: Here the CDR3 omits its conserved ending phenylalanine or tryptophan, so a read error is the likely source. The chain combines TRBV19 with TRBJ1-5, with TRBD1 as a possible D gene (5 bases). Germline assignment: CDR1 LNHDA and CDR2 SQIVND (reference sequence). Trimming left V 5 bases short and J 3 bases short, with 8 bases between. The CDR3 is 13 amino acids. CDR3 in amino acids: CASSDRYNQPQHS. The CDR3 coding sequence is TGTGCCAGTAGTGACAGATACAATCAGCCCCAGCATTCC.

In this sample, this clonotype is medium-sized (0.01 to 0.1%). The chain uses TRBV24-1 and TRBJ2-7; TRBD1 is a possible D gene (6 bases). The CDR3 totals 13 residues. The ends were cut back, 5 bases at V and 5 bases at J, with 12 bases in the middle. From germline, CDR1 is KGHDR and CDR2 SFDVKD. CDR3 in DNA: TGTGCCACCAGTGGGACAGCCAAGGACGAGCAGTACTTC. Encoded protein: CATSGTAKDEQYF.

The chain has TRBV29-1 and TRBJ1-2; D is possibly TRBD1 (6 bases). With 7 bases removed from V and 4 bases from J, the gap between germline ends came to 13 bases. CDR3 length: 12 amino acids. Per germline, CDR1 SQVTM and CDR2 ANQGSEA. The CDR3 coding sequence is TGCAGCGACCGGGACAACCTCTATGGCTACACCTTC. Translating it yields CSDRDNLYGYTF.

In this sample, this clonotype turned up many times. The gene calls are TRBV11-1 and TRBJ1-1; D remains unclear. CDR3 length equals 14 residues. Per germline, CDR1 SGHAT and CDR2 FQDESV (reference sequence). Trimming stripped 5 bases from V and 2 bases from J, with 12 bases between. The CDR3 spells CASSLMAGNTEAFF. CDR3 in DNA: TGTGCCAGCAGCCTGATGGCAGGAAACACTGAAGCTTTCTTT.

V gene TRBV3-1 combines with J gene TRBJ2-5; possible D gene TRBD1, 6 bases. The CDR3 contains 16 residues. The germline V gene has CDR1 LGHDT and CDR2 YNNKEL (reference sequence). Trimming removed 4 bases from V and 4 bases from J, with 19 bases in between. The CDR3 DNA sequence: TGTGCCAGCAGCCTAGGGGCAGGGGAAGTTCGAGAGACCCAGTACTTC. It specifies CASSLGAGEVRETQYF.

V usage is TRBV5-4 and J usage is TRBJ1-1; 9 nucleotides match TRBD1. Per germline, CDR1 SGHNT and CDR2 YYREEE (reference sequence). The CDR3 extends over 13 amino acids. The V and J ends lost 5 bases and 8 bases, in that order; junction bases with no gene match: 7. This CDR3 reads CASRGDRVGEAFF. For the CDR3, the DNA is TGTGCCAGCAGGGGGGACAGGGTTGGGGAAGCTTTCTTT.

The rearrangement links TRBV2 to TRBJ1-5; 8 bases fit TRBD1. The germline V gene has CDR1 SNHLY and CDR2 FYNNEI. After removal of 6 bases from V and 4 bases from J, the junction contained 8 bases not matched to a gene. The CDR3 is made up of 15 amino acids. The DNA of the CDR3 is TGTGCCAGCAGACGGGACAGGCGTAGTAATCAGCCCCAGCATTTT. It yields the protein CASRRDRRSNQPQHF.

This clonotype was counted at least ten times. The chain recombines TRBV2 with TRBJ1-2, with a weak D call TRBD1 (6 bases). Germline V lookup: CDR1 SNHLY, CDR2 FYNNEI. The CDR3 covers 13 residues. Trimming cost V 8 bases and J 3 bases, with 13 bases left between them. CDR3 residues: CASHSGGDYGYTF. CDR3 in DNA: TGTGCCAGCCACTCGGGGGGCGACTATGGCTACACCTTC.

Remarks on this clonotype: This may stem from a read error, because a much larger clone lies one nucleotide away. This chain uses TRBV5-1 with TRBJ1-1; TRBD1 might be the D (6 bases). CDR3 length equals 14 residues. Germline V lookup: CDR1 SGHRS, CDR2 YFSETQ. CDR3 in DNA: TGCTCCAGCAGCATACAGGGTAGAGACACTGAAGCTTTCTTT. Amino acid sequence: CSSSIQGRDTEAFF.

This clonotype was detected many times. The gene calls are TRBV5-1 and TRBJ1-4, with 7 bases fitting TRBD1. The V gene end was trimmed by 0 bases and the J gene end by 8 bases; junction bases not matched to a gene: 1. The germline gives CDR1 SGHRS, CDR2 YFSETQ. This CDR3 is built from 13 residues. The CDR3 region has the DNA TGCGCCAGCAGCTTGGGAGGGGGCGAAAAACTGTTTTTT. It yields the protein CASSLGGGEKLFF.

This clonotype showed up just a few times. The V call is TRBV7-6, the J call TRBJ1-1; 7 bases fit TRBD1. The CDR3 is 17 residues long. Germline loops: CDR1 SGHVS, CDR2 FNYEAQ. J gave up 1 base and V 5 bases, and 13 bases lay outside the gene matches. The CDR3 region is CASSGDREGLGNTEAFF. In DNA, the CDR3 is TGTGCCAGCAGCGGAGACAGGGAGGGATTAGGGAACACTGAAGCTTTCTTT. Using reference TRBV7-6 and TRBJ1-1 for the parts outside the CDR3, the full variable domain is GAGVSQSPRYKVTKRGQDVALRCDPISGHVSLYWYRQALGQGPEFLTYFNYEAQQDKSGLPNDRFSAERPEGSISTLTIQRTEQRDSAMYRCASSGDREGLGNTEAFFGQGTRLTVV.

CDR3 sequence: CASSGPTSTDTQYF. CDR3 bases: TGCGCCAGCAGTGGGCCCACTAGCACAGATACGCAGTATTTT. This chain connects TRBV10-2 to TRBJ2-3; D unclear. V was shortened by 4 bases and J by 0 bases, with 8 bases between the two germline ends. The CDR3 runs to 14 residues. Germline values: CDR1 WSHSY, CDR2 SAAADI.

The CDR3 is CAISERGSSGNTIYF. The CDR3 nucleotides read TGTGCCATCAGTGAGAGGGGTTCCTCTGGAAACACCATATATTTT. The rearrangement joins TRBV10-3 to TRBJ1-3; perhaps TRBD1 as D (5 bases). This CDR3 has 15 residues. Between the trimmed V and J ends, which lost 2 bases and 0 bases, there was a span of 8 bases. Germline CDR1 ENHRY, CDR2 SYGVKD.

At least ten counts were recorded for this clonotype. This rearrangement joins TRBV5-5 to TRBJ1-2, with D perhaps matching TRBD1 (6 bases). Per the germline V gene, CDR1 is SGHKS and CDR2 is YYEKEE (reference sequence). V was cut by 4 bases and J by 3 bases, with 10 bases left in between. This CDR3 spans 13 amino acids. The CDR3 nucleotides read TGTGCCAGCAGCGGGGGCACTTACTATGGCTACACCTTC. Translated: CASSGGTYYGYTF.

By sample fraction, this clonotype is medium-sized. The J gene is TRBJ1-1, the V gene TRBV7-2; D may be TRBD1 (6 bases). Trimming left V 4 bases short and J 1 base short, with 7 bases between. Germline V gene data show CDR1 as SGHTA and CDR2 as FQGNSA. The CDR3 extends over 13 amino acids. CDR3 sequence (DNA): TGTGCCAGCAGCTCGACAGGGAACACTGAAGCTTTCTTT. It translates to CASSSTGNTEAFF.

This clonotype was observed many times. This chain uses TRBV19 with TRBJ1-6; D not resolved. Trimming stripped 3 bases from V and 14 bases from J, with 20 bases between. The CDR3 loop spans 15 amino acids. From germline, CDR1 is LNHDA and CDR2 SQIVND (reference sequence). CDR3: CASSIDRQPHWTLHF. The DNA of the CDR3 is TGTGCCAGTAGTATCGATAGGCAGCCCCATTGGACCCTCCACTTT. The complete variable domain, with remaining parts taken from reference TRBV19 and TRBJ1-6, reads DGGITQSPKYLFRKEGQNVTLSCEQNLNHDAMYWYRQDPGQGLRLIYYSQIVNDFQKGDIAEGYSVSREKKESFPLTVTSAQKNPTAFYLCASSIDRQPHWTLHFGNGTRLTVT.

As for this clonotype: It is unclear where the CDR3 begins or ends on the DNA, so no DNA is shown, and the CDR3 is as TCRdb lists it. The V and J genes are TRBV7-6 and TRBJ2-3. The CDR3 length is 17 residues, termini included. Germline-derived CDR1 and CDR2 are SGHVS and FNYEAQ. The CDR3 reads CASSIYLCSVRTDTQYF.

Concerning this clonotype itself: A read error may account for a junction end that differs from germline. The chain is built from TRBV10-3 and TRBJ1-6; the D is unclear. CDR1 and CDR2 (germline): ENHRY, SYGVKD. This CDR3 is 12 amino acids long. The CDR3 loop reads CASSYGNSPLHF. In DNA, the CDR3 is TGTGCCAGCAGTTATGGTAATTCACCCCTCCACTTT.

The chain recombines TRBV9 with TRBJ2-1; 7 positions agree with TRBD1. Germline V CDR1 and CDR2: SGDLS, YYNGEE. The CDR3 runs to 16 residues. Germline trimming cut 2 bases from V and 4 bases from J; bases unmatched to any gene: 9. The CDR3: CASSVTGKFSYNEQFF. The DNA for the CDR3 is TGTGCCAGCAGCGTGACAGGGAAATTCTCGTACAATGAGCAGTTCTTC.

This clonotype was recorded only once. This chain uses TRBV28 with TRBJ2-5, with a possible D match to TRBD2 (5 bases). Germline V gives CDR1 MDHEN, CDR2 SYDVKM. This CDR3 spans 14 amino acids. Trimming cost V 4 bases and J 5 bases, with 14 bases left between them. The DNA of the CDR3 is TGTGCCAGCAGTTATCCGGGGATGGGGGAGACCCAGTACTTC. It is translated as CASSYPGMGETQYF.

In this sample, this clonotype turned up once. V usage is TRBV11-2 and J usage is TRBJ2-2; D is perhaps TRBD1 (5 bases). Germline lookup yields CDR1 SGHAT and CDR2 FQNNGV. The V end lost 0 bases, the J end lost 4 bases, and 12 bases lay between the germline ends. CDR3 size: 16 residues. The CDR3 reads CASSLDKGRITGELFF. In DNA form, the CDR3 reads TGTGCCAGCAGCTTAGATAAGGGGCGTATCACCGGGGAGCTGTTTTTT.

This clonotype has a count of ten or more. This sequence joins TRBV5-1 and TRBJ1-1; 7 positions match TRBD1. J lost 4 bases, V lost 0 bases, and 12 bases had no gene match. Germline values: CDR1 SGHRS, CDR2 YFSETQ. The CDR3 is 17 residues long. The CDR3 loop is CASSLETGSGVGTEAFF. The CDR3 DNA reads as TGCGCCAGCAGCTTGGAGACAGGGTCCGGGGTTGGCACTGAAGCTTTCTTT.

CDR3 sequence: CASSFVFMGAGSYGYTF. The CDR3 DNA follows: TGTGCCAGCAGCTTCGTTTTTATGGGGGCGGGGAGCTATGGCTACACCTTC. This chain uses TRBV5-4 with TRBJ1-2, with D perhaps matching TRBD1 (6 bases). The CDR3 extends over 17 amino acids. The germline CDR1 and CDR2 sequences are SGHNT and YYREEE (reference sequence). V lost 2 bases, J lost 4 bases, and 21 bases lay in between.

This clonotype occurred once. The chain has TRBV3-1 and TRBJ1-2; weak D call: TRBD1 (5 bases). Trimming cost V 2 bases and J 4 bases, with 11 bases left between them. Germline-derived CDR1 and CDR2 are LGHDT and YNNKEL (reference sequence). The CDR3 runs 14 residues. The CDR3 region is CASSQSGGVYGYTF. The CDR3 region has the DNA TGTGCCAGCAGCCAATCCGGGGGGGTCTATGGCTACACCTTC.

This chain links TRBV7-9 with TRBJ2-7; TRBD2 matches 8 bases. The J segment lost 6 bases and the V segment lost 3 bases, leaving 10 bases of the junction unmatched. In germline, CDR1 is SEHNR, CDR2 FQNEAQ (reference sequence). This CDR3 is 15 amino acids long. CDR3 region: CASSLVAGITGEQYF. The CDR3 coding sequence is TGTGCCAGCAGCTTGGTAGCGGGGATTACGGGCGAGCAGTACTTC.

The rearrangement joins TRBV11-2 to TRBJ1-5; 9 bases align to TRBD1. V lost 4 bases, J lost 6 bases, and 10 bases stayed unmatched. The germline CDR1 and CDR2 sequences are SGHAT and FQNNGV. This CDR3 has 16 residues. The CDR3 protein is CASSSQTGGEGQPQHF. CDR3 DNA: TGTGCCAGCAGCTCACAAACAGGGGGCGAGGGTCAGCCCCAGCATTTT.

This clonotype appeared many times. CDR3 loop: CAWSSGRGGYTF. CDR3 in DNA: TGTGCCTGGAGCTCAGGGAGGGGTGGCTACACCTTC. This sequence joins TRBV30 and TRBJ1-2; maybe TRBD1 (5 bases). V lost 3 bases and J 7 bases, leaving 12 bases between the germline ends. Germline V lookup: CDR1 GTSNPN, CDR2 SVGIG (reference sequence). The CDR3 is 12 residues long.

This clonotype was counted ten times or more. The chain joins TRBV20-1 to TRBJ2-3; D might be TRBD1 (5 bases). Germline V gene sequence: CDR1 DFQATT, CDR2 SNEGSKA (reference sequence). This CDR3 region has 12 residues. The CDR3: CSQGSPTDTQYF. In nucleotides, the CDR3 is TGCAGCCAGGGTTCTCCCACAGATACGCAGTATTTT.